The 15 T cell receptor beta chains listed next were all sequenced from one sample in a study of beta chain features in type 1 diabetes. TCRB transcripts that were expressed got sequenced, as all of the isolated RNA had been reverse transcribed. Here immunoSEQ multiplex PCR was the method, and the copy in TCRdb shows in-frame clones only, minus some. The repertoire includes around 300,000 clones, 12% to 15% of them detected once, and over 5% sits in the top ten. The sample consisted of central memory CD4+ T cells from blood. The receptors were sampled from a man younger than 40 in good health.

The gene calls are TRBV5-1 and TRBJ1-1, with D tentatively TRBD1 (5 bases). The germline gives CDR1 SGHRS, CDR2 YFSETQ. Trimming left V 1 base short and J 4 bases short, with 23 bases between. The CDR3 covers 18 residues. The CDR3 DNA follows: TGCGCCAGCAGCTTGACTTTAGGTGGCCGGGGAGGGGTCACTGAAGCTTTCTTT. Protein: CASSLTLGGRGGVTEAFF.

The chain joins TRBV6-1 to TRBJ2-3; 7 nucleotides agree with TRBD2. CDR3 size: 14 residues. V lost 6 bases to trimming and J lost 6 bases; unmatched junction nucleotides: 9. Germline V CDR1 and CDR2: MNHNS, SASEGT. CDR3 nucleotide sequence: TGTGCCAGCAGCCGGACGGGGGGTTACGATACGCAGTATTTT. Protein product: CASSRTGGYDTQYF.

The J gene is TRBJ2-2, the V gene TRBV11-2, with 8 bases that match TRBD2. CDR1 is SGHAT and CDR2 is FQNNGV in the germline V gene. The CDR3 spans 12 residues. J gave up 15 bases and V 3 bases, and 6 bases lay outside the gene matches. CDR3 residues: CASSLPGLGMFF. In nucleotides, the CDR3 is TGTGCCAGCAGCTTGCCGGGACTAGGCATGTTTTTT.

This clone has a handful of counts. The gene calls are TRBV29-1 and TRBJ1-2; 7 nucleotides line up with TRBD1. There are 14 residues in the CDR3. The germline CDR1 and CDR2 sequences are SQVTM and ANQGSEA. The V gene end was trimmed by 1 base and the J gene end by 7 bases; junction bases not matched to a gene: 9. The CDR3 spells CSVEARGRRGGYTF. Here the CDR3 DNA reads TGCAGCGTTGAAGCTAGGGGGCGGAGGGGTGGCTACACCTTC.

The V gene is TRBV19, the J gene TRBJ1-5; the D is unclear. The ends were cut back, 3 bases at V and 0 bases at J, with 9 bases in the middle. The CDR3 has 15 residues. Germline CDR1 is LNHDA and CDR2 is SQIVND (reference sequence). Here the CDR3 reads CASSIFDNSNQPQHF. The CDR3 nucleotides read TGTGCCAGTAGTATTTTTGATAATAGCAATCAGCCCCAGCATTTT. The whole variable domain, filled in from reference TRBV19 and TRBJ1-5, reads DGGITQSPKYLFRKEGQNVTLSCEQNLNHDAMYWYRQDPGQGLRLIYYSQIVNDFQKGDIAEGYSVSREKKESFPLTVTSAQKNPTAFYLCASSIFDNSNQPQHFGDGTRLSIL.

This clone turned up a few times. The J gene is TRBJ2-1, the V gene TRBV5-6; TRBD2 aligns across 13 bases. Unmatched junction bases numbered 7, after V lost 2 bases and J lost 8 bases. The germline V gene has CDR1 SGHDT and CDR2 YYEEEE. The CDR3 extends over 16 amino acids. The CDR3 DNA reads TGTGCCAGCAGCTTAACACTAGCGGGGGGGCCCTATGAGCAGTTCTTC. Its translation is CASSLTLAGGPYEQFF.

This clone was seen a handful of times. The genes are TRBV15 and TRBJ2-5; TRBD2 is a possible D gene (5 bases). Per germline, CDR1 LNHNV and CDR2 YYDKDF (reference sequence). With 1 base removed from V and 5 bases from J, the gap between germline ends came to 11 bases. CDR3 length equals 14 residues. For the CDR3, the DNA is TGTGCCACCAGCAGAGCGGCTAGCAGGGAGACCCAGTACTTC. Its protein product is CATSRAASRETQYF.

This clone occurred a few times. The chain combines TRBV6-5 with TRBJ2-7, with D perhaps matching TRBD2 (5 bases). The germline V and J ends were trimmed by 0 bases and 13 bases, with 10 bases remaining between them. The CDR3 runs 11 residues. Per germline, CDR1 MNHEY and CDR2 SVGAGI. The CDR3 loop is CASSYSGSAYV. In DNA, the CDR3 is TGTGCCAGCAGTTACTCGGGGAGCGCCTACGTC.

The chain employs TRBV25-1 and TRBJ1-4; 7 nucleotides align to TRBD1. V lost 4 bases and J lost 8; bases outside the gene matches: 4. The CDR3 runs 13 residues. Germline V lookup: CDR1 MGHDK, CDR2 SYGVNS. The CDR3 sequence: CASSARGGEKLFF. The CDR3 coding sequence is TGTGCCAGCAGTGCCAGGGGGGGGGAAAAACTGTTTTTT. The whole variable domain, filled in from reference TRBV25-1 and TRBJ1-4, reads EADIYQTPRYLVIGTGKKITLECSQTMGHDKMYWYQQDPGMELHLIHYSYGVNSTEKGDLSSESTVSRIRTEHFPLTLESARPSHTSQYLCASSARGGEKLFFGSGTQLSVL.

This clone was counted many times. The V and J genes are TRBV10-3 and TRBJ1-1; perhaps TRBD1 as D (6 bases). Germline V gene data show CDR1 as ENHRY and CDR2 as SYGVKD. There are 14 residues in the CDR3. Trimming pared 7 bases from V and 0 bases from J, leaving 12 bases between. DNA for the CDR3: TGTGCCATCATAGCGGACAGCATGAACACTGAAGCTTTCTTT. This translates into CAIIADSMNTEAFF.

This clone appeared many times. V gene TRBV27 combines with J gene TRBJ2-2, with D unclear. The V end was cut by 2 bases, the J end by 0 bases, with 13 bases between. The CDR3 is 17 amino acids. Germline CDR1 reads MNHEY; CDR2 reads SMNVEV (reference sequence). CDR3 amino acids: CASSLGPLGTNTGELFF. In DNA, the CDR3 is TGTGCCAGCAGTTTAGGGCCCTTAGGGACGAACACCGGGGAGCTGTTTTTT.

The J gene is TRBJ1-1, the V gene TRBV6-1, with 7 bases that match TRBD1. Losses at the gene ends were 5 bases for V and 5 bases for J; bases not matched to a gene: 5. CDR1 and CDR2 from the germline V gene are MNHNS and SASEGT. This CDR3 is built from 13 residues. CDR3 sequence reads: CASSSNRGTEAFF. The CDR3 coding sequence is TGTGCCAGCAGTTCAAACAGGGGAACTGAAGCTTTCTTT.

This clone appeared a few times. The chain carries TRBV4-1 and TRBJ2-5; 10 nucleotides match TRBD2. Germline V gene lookup returns CDR1 MGHRA and CDR2 YSYEKL. V lost 2 bases and J lost 4; bases outside the gene matches: 1. This CDR3 has 14 residues. CDR3 nucleotide sequence: TGCGCCAGCAGCCAACTAGCGGGGGTAGAGACCCAGTACTTC. This codes for CASSQLAGVETQYF.

This clone was detected a few times. V gene TRBV5-6 combines with J gene TRBJ1-1; 8 nucleotides line up with TRBD1. CDR1 and CDR2 from the germline V gene are SGHDT and YYEEEE. With V trimmed by 5 bases and J by 2 bases, 11 bases remained unmatched. The CDR3 is made up of 16 amino acids. CDR3 bases: TGTGCCAGCAGACCAGGGGGCGCGTGGGGAAACACTGAAGCTTTCTTT. This encodes CASRPGGAWGNTEAFF.

This clone was seen more than once but under ten times. This chain connects TRBV29-1 to TRBJ2-7; TRBD1 agrees at 10 bases. V dropped 7 bases and J dropped 0; count of bases not matched to a gene: 6. The germline CDR1 and CDR2 sequences are SQVTM and ANQGSEA. The CDR3 contains 14 residues. The CDR3 DNA reads TGCAGCGCCTACGGGGACAGGGGCTCCTACGAGCAGTACTTC. Protein product: CSAYGDRGSYEQYF.